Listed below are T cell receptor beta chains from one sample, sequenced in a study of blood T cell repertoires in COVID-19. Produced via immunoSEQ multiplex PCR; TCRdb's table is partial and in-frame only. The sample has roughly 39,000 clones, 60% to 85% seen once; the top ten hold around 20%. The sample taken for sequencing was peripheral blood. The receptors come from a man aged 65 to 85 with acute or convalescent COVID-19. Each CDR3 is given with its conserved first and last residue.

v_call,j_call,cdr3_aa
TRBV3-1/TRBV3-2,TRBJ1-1,CASSLTGSHYTEAFF
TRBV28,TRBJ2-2,CASSRSSGRAVGELFF
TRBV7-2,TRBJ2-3,CASSLGTSILGVQYF
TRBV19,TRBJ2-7,CASSFRSGYEQYF
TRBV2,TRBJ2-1,CASTLFGTLFNEQFF
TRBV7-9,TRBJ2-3,CALAGLAGLDTQYF
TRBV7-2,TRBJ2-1,CASSPLAGGSYNEQFF
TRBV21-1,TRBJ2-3,CASLDREGADTQYF
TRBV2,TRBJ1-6,CASSLTSSYNSPLHF
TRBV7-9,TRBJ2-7,CASSLSEAVGEQYF
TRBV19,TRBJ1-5,CASTRQGAPSWAQHF
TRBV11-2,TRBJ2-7,CASSLDRGEQYF
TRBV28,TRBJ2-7,CASSSSGRALSEQYF
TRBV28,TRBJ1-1,CASSLGAYPTEAFF
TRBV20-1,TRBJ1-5,CSASAPGEGNQPQHF
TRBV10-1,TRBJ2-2,CASSDRQGAGGELFF
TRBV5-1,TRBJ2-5,CASSLTGTSGIRGVKTQYF
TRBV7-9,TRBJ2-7,CASSPGYSYEQYF
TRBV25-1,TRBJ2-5,CASSALGGNQETQYF
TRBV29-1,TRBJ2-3,CSVVLSSGTDTQYF
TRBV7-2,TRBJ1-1,CASSLDVRKNTEAFF
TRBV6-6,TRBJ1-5,CASTPRSNQPQHF
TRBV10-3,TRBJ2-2,CAIRQGITGELFF
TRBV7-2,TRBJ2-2,CASSLTSYSTGELFF
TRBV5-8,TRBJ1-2,CASSPSGGRLNYGYTF
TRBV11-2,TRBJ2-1,CASSPGQGAGNEQFF
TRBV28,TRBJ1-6,CASRGRDNSPLHF
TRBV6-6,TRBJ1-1,CASSRQGASTEAFF